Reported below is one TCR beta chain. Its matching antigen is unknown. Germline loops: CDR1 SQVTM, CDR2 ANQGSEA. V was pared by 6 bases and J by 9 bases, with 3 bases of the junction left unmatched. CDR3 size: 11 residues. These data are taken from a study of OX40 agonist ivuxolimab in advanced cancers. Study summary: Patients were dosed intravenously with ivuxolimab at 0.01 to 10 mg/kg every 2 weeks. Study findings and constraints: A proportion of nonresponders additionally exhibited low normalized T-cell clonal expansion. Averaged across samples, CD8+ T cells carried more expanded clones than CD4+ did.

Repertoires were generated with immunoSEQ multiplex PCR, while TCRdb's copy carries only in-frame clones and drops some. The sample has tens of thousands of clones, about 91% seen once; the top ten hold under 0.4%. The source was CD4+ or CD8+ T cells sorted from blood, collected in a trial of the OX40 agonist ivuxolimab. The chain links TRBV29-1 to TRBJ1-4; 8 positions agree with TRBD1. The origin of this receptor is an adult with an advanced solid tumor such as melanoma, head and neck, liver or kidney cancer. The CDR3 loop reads CSVDRGKKLFF. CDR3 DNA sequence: TGCAGCGTCGACAGGGGCAAAAAACTGTTTTTT.